The sequence of this T cell receptor beta chain was determined in a study of T cell repertoires in cytomegalovirus infection. The CDR3 totals 19 residues. The V gene's germline CDR1 is SGHVS and CDR2 FQNEAQ. V was clipped by 2 bases and J by 0 bases; unmatched bases: 9. TCRdb used MiXCR to reprocess the reads, holding one entry per CDR3 protein. Of under 200,000 distinct CDR3 sequences in the sample, roughly 9.8% are singletons; the top ten hold about 4.6%. This clonotype was counted many times. The sample was PBMCs. The rearrangement uses TRBV7-8 and TRBJ1-6, with 8 bases lining up with TRBD1. The sequence derives from a human donor in good health (CMV status not recorded). Some clones in this sample may be carry-over from other donors' samples. Written as DNA, the CDR3 is TGTGCCAGCAGCTTATTTACAGGGGGACCGAGCTCCTATAATTCACCCCTCCACTTT. This sequence encodes CASSLFTGGPSSYNSPLHF. The full variable domain, rest sourced from reference TRBV7-8 and TRBJ1-6, is GAGVSQSPRYKVAKRGQDVALRCDPISGHVSLFWYQQALGQGPEFLTYFQNEAQLDKSGLPSDRFFAERPEGSVSTLKIQRTQQEDSAVYLCASSLFTGGPSSYNSPLHFGNGTRLTVT.